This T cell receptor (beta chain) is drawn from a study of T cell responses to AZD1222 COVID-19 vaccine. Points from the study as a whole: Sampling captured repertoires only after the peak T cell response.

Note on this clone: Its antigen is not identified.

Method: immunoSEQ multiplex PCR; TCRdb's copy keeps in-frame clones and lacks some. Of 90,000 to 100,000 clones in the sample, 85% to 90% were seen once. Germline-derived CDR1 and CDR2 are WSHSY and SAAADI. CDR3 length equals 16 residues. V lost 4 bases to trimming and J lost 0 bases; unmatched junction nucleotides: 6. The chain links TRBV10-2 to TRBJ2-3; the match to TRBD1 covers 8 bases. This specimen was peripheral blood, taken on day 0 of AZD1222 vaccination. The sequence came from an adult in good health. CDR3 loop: CASSVRTGPSTDTQYF. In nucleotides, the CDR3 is TGCGCCAGCAGTGTCAGGACAGGGCCGAGCACAGATACGCAGTATTTT.